The 8 T cell receptor beta chains below were found in one sample sequenced in a study of shared clonotypes between healthy human individuals. Libraries were prepared by immunoSEQ multiplex PCR; TCRdb keeps only in-frame clonotypes and omits some of them. This sample carries about 110,000 clones, about 72% of them seen once, and the ten largest clones take about 24%. The sequencing input was memory CD8+ T cells sorted from blood. Subset specified: CD45RO+ cells pooled with CCR7-negative TemRA cells. All receptors come from a woman aged 25 to 39 in good health.

The J gene is TRBJ2-5, the V gene TRBV19, with D perhaps TRBD1 (5 bases). Germline CDR1 LNHDA, CDR2 SQIVND (reference sequence). V was trimmed by 6 bases and J by 3 bases, leaving 14 bases between them. The CDR3 has 14 residues. The CDR3 reads CASRGTTAKETQYF. The CDR3 nucleotides read TGTGCCAGTAGAGGAACGACAGCCAAAGAGACCCAGTACTTC.

In nucleotides, the CDR3 is TGTGCCAGCGGGACTAGCGTGGCCAAAAACATTCAGTACTTC. It encodes CASGTSVAKNIQYF. The chain couples TRBV2 to TRBJ2-4; 10 bases match TRBD2. Germline CDR1 SNHLY, CDR2 FYNNEI. The J segment lost 1 base and the V segment lost 8 bases, leaving 2 bases of the junction unmatched. This CDR3 is 14 amino acids long.

This rearrangement joins TRBV11-1 to TRBJ1-1; D uncertain. The ends were cut back, 4 bases at V and 8 bases at J, with 11 bases in the middle. Looked up from germline, CDR1 is SGHAT and CDR2 is FQDESV (reference sequence). The length of the CDR3 is 12 residues. CDR3 amino acids: CASSSLRPEAFF. CDR3 DNA: TGTGCCAGCAGCTCCCTCCGCCCCGAAGCTTTCTTT. Full variable domain (outside the CDR3, taken from reference TRBV11-1 and TRBJ1-1): EAEVAQSPRYKITEKSQAVAFWCDPISGHATLYWYRQILGQGPELLVQFQDESVVDDSQLPKDRFSAERLKGVDSTLKIQPAELGDSAMYLCASSSLRPEAFFGQGTRLTVV.

V usage is TRBV20-1 and J usage is TRBJ2-7; D is ambiguous. CDR3 size: 11 residues. With 0 bases removed from V and 12 bases from J, the gap between germline ends came to 12 bases. Germline V lookup: CDR1 DFQATT, CDR2 SNEGSKA (reference sequence). The CDR3 DNA reads TGCAGTGCTAGAGATTACATAACTATGTACTTC. As protein: CSARDYITMYF.

The chain uses TRBV6-1 and TRBJ2-1, with 9 bases lining up with TRBD2. This CDR3 is built from 16 residues. Germline CDR1 and CDR2: MNHNS and SASEGT. The V gene end was trimmed by 4 bases and the J gene end by 6 bases; junction bases not matched to a gene: 10. The CDR3 loop reads CASSALGGGRGNEQFF. For the CDR3, the DNA is TGTGCCAGCAGTGCCCTCGGGGGCGGGAGGGGCAATGAGCAGTTCTTC.

This rearrangement joins TRBV19 to TRBJ1-5; D possibly corresponds to TRBD1 (6 bases). The germline CDR1 and CDR2 sequences are LNHDA and SQIVND (reference sequence). This CDR3 contains 18 residues. Trimming shortened V by 6 bases and J by 2 bases, and 23 bases separated the two germline ends. CDR3 bases: TGTGCCAGTAGGACCAGGGGTGATGGGCTTTATGGCAATCAGCCCCAGCATTTT. It codes for CASRTRGDGLYGNQPQHF.

The chain combines TRBV6-1 with TRBJ2-7, with D maybe TRBD2 (7 bases). The germline V gene encodes CDR1 MNHNS and CDR2 SASEGT. Trimming stripped 3 bases from V and 2 bases from J, with 17 bases between. This CDR3 has 16 residues. CDR3 sequence: CASSEGTKQGTYEQYF. The DNA for the CDR3 is TGTGCCAGCAGTGAGGGGACTAAACAGGGAACCTACGAGCAGTACTTC.

The genes are TRBV10-3 and TRBJ2-7; 12 nucleotides line up with TRBD2. The CDR3 consists of 14 residues. The germline V gene encodes CDR1 ENHRY and CDR2 SYGVKD. The J segment lost 1 base and the V segment lost 7 bases, leaving 2 bases of the junction unmatched. CDR3 residues: CAITGLAGSYEQYF. Here the CDR3 DNA reads TGTGCCATCACGGGACTAGCGGGTTCCTACGAGCAGTACTTC.